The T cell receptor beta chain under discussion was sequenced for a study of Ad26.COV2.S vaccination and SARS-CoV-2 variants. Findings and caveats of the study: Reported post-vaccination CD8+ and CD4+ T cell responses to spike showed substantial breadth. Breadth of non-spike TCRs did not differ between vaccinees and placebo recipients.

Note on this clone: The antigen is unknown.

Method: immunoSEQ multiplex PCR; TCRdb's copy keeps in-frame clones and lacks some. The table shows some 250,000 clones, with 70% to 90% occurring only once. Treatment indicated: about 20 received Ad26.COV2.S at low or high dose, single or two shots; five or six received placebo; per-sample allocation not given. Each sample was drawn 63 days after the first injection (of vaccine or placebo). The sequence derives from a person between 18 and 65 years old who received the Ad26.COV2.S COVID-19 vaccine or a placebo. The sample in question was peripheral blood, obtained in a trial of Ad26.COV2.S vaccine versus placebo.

The CDR3 nucleotides read TGTGCCAGCAGACCGGGACGCCCGGGCAGAGGCACTGAAGCTTTCTTT. Protein sequence: CASRPGRPGRGTEAFF. The chain combines TRBV28 with TRBJ1-1, with D possibly TRBD1 on 5 matching bases. V gave up 6 bases and J gave up 4 bases, with 21 bases separating them. Germline V lookup: CDR1 MDHEN, CDR2 SYDVKM. The CDR3 runs 16 residues.